The rows below give T cell receptor beta chains drawn from one sample of a study of high-grade serous ovarian cancer treatment subgroups. Clones were sequenced by immunoSEQ multiplex PCR, and TCRdb holds only the in-frame ones, with some missing. The sample lists about 16,000 clones; approximately 87% were seen once. Specimen: tumor tissue. The receptors shown here come from a human donor with high-grade serous ovarian cancer. Each CDR3 is given with its conserved first and last residue. Each record gives: V gene, D gene, J gene, clone size, CDR3 protein, CDR3 DNA. D genes are given only for firm matches. Size tells how often a clone was seen (once, few, many) or the class of an expanded clone, and some rows leave it out.

TRBV20-1	-	TRBJ2-7	-	CSVPEAGEQYF	TGCAGTGTTCCAGAGGCGGGCGAGCAGTACTTC
TRBV7-3	-	TRBJ2-1	-	CASSLGDTFYNEQFF	TGTGCCAGCAGCCTAGGGGACACCTTCTACAATGAGCAGTTCTTC
TRBV7-9	TRBD1	TRBJ1-3	-	CASGPGTGVGNTIYF	TGTGCCAGCGGTCCCGGGACAGGGGTCGGAAACACCATATATTTT
TRBV18	-	TRBJ2-7	-	CASSPAGRGGSYEQYF	TGTGCCAGCTCACCCGCGGGACGAGGGGGGTCCTACGAGCAGTACTTC
TRBV4-3	TRBD2	TRBJ2-1	-	CASSTRTSGVYNEQFF	TGCGCCAGCAGCACTCGGACTAGCGGGGTGTACAATGAGCAGTTCTTC
TRBV27	TRBD1	TRBJ2-5	-	CASSSLQGDQETQYF	TGTGCCAGCAGTTCCCTACAGGGGGACCAAGAGACCCAGTACTTC
TRBV19	TRBD1	TRBJ2-7	-	CASRGDRGHEQYF	TGTGCCAGTAGGGGGGACAGGGGCCACGAGCAGTACTTC
TRBV5-1	-	TRBJ2-1	-	CASSFGGFSYNEQFF	TGCGCCAGCAGCTTTGGGGGATTTTCCTACAATGAGCAGTTCTTC
TRBV5-1	TRBD2	TRBJ2-1	-	CASSLVASGANEQFF	TGCGCCAGCAGCTTGGTGGCTAGCGGGGCCAATGAGCAGTTCTTC
TRBV7-9	TRBD1	TRBJ1-2	-	CASSFFGGGQGNGYTF	TGTGCCAGCAGCTTTTTCGGCGGGGGACAGGGGAATGGCTACACCTTC
TRBV7-6	-	TRBJ2-3	-	CASSLGHSTRTDTQYF	TGTGCCAGCAGCTTAGGGCATTCAACTCGTACAGATACGCAGTATTTT
TRBV10-3	-	TRBJ1-5	-	CAISDEQGHSNQPQHF	TGTGCCATCAGTGATGAGCAGGGTCATAGCAATCAGCCCCAGCATTTT
TRBV27	-	TRBJ2-1	-	CASSPTIYNEQFF	TGTGCCAGCAGTCCAACAATCTACAATGAGCAGTTCTTC
TRBV6-5	-	TRBJ2-2	-	CASSSRRTNTGELFF	TGTGCCAGCAGCTCCCGTCGGACGAACACCGGGGAGCTGTTTTTT
TRBV10-3	TRBD2	TRBJ2-5	-	CAISETSGASVTQYF	TGTGCCATCAGTGAGACTAGCGGGGCGTCAGTGACCCAGTACTTC
TRBV19	-	TRBJ1-3	-	CASTPAGAGNTIYF	TGTGCCAGTACCCCGGCGGGCGCTGGAAACACCATATATTTT
TRBV27	-	TRBJ1-1	-	CASSPNSEAFF	TGTGCCAGCAGTCCCAACAGTGAAGCTTTCTTT
TRBV7-8	-	TRBJ2-7	-	CASSNLTYSYEQYF	TGTGCCAGCAGCAACTTGACATACTCCTACGAGCAGTACTTC
TRBV9	-	TRBJ2-1	-	CASSGLEGRQFF	TGTGCCAGCAGCGGCCTAGAGGGGCGTCAGTTCTTC
TRBV27	-	TRBJ1-5	-	CASSLSGGNQPQHF	TGTGCCAGCAGTTTGTCCGGTGGGAATCAGCCCCAGCATTTT
TRBV28	-	TRBJ2-7	-	CASSSGVYEQYF	TGTGCCAGCAGTTCTGGAGTCTACGAGCAGTACTTC
TRBV5-6	TRBD1	TRBJ1-5	-	CASSWTTGEGGSQPQHF	TGTGCCAGCAGCTGGACAACAGGGGAGGGAGGGAGTCAGCCCCAGCATTTT
TRBV6-1	TRBD1	TRBJ1-1	once	CASSEALGGFTEAFF	TGTGCCAGCAGTGAAGCGTTAGGGGGCTTCACTGAAGCTTTCTTT
TRBV6-1	-	TRBJ2-1	once	CASSGSGQDYNEQFF	TGTGCCAGCAGTGGGTCTGGGCAGGACTACAATGAGCAGTTCTTC
TRBV6-1	-	TRBJ1-2	few	CASSEDGAYGYTF	TGTGCCAGCAGTGAAGACGGAGCCTATGGCTACACCTTC
TRBV6-5	-	TRBJ1-2	-	CASSYSTSGLNYGYTF	TGTGCCAGCAGTTACTCGACGTCGGGACTGAACTATGGCTACACCTTC
TRBV2	-	TRBJ1-4	-	CASRNRVGDEKLFF	TGTGCCAGCAGGAACAGGGTCGGGGATGAAAAACTGTTTTTT
TRBV6-6	-	TRBJ1-2	-	CASSPGSDGYTF	TGTGCCAGCAGCCCCGGGAGCGACGGCTACACCTTC
TRBV30	TRBD1	TRBJ1-6	-	CAWTVKQGANNSPLHF	TGTGCCTGGACAGTCAAGCAGGGGGCGAATAATTCACCCCTCCACTTT
TRBV7-6	-	TRBJ1-1	few	CASSAGYTEAFF	TGTGCCAGCAGCGCAGGGTACACTGAAGCTTTCTTT
TRBV2	TRBD2	TRBJ2-5	-	CASSDRPSGGWETQYF	TGTGCCAGCAGTGACCGGCCTAGCGGGGGGTGGGAGACCCAGTACTTC
TRBV19	TRBD2	TRBJ2-3	-	CASSHGLATDTQYF	TGTGCCAGTAGTCACGGACTAGCCACAGATACGCAGTATTTT
TRBV6-1	-	TRBJ1-1	-	CASSGRVLLNTEAFF	TGTGCCAGCAGTGGGAGGGTCCTCCTCAACACTGAAGCTTTCTTT
TRBV27	TRBD1	TRBJ2-5	-	CASRSPRQGSETQYF	TGTGCCAGCAGGTCTCCCCGACAGGGCAGTGAGACCCAGTACTTC
TRBV6-1	TRBD1	TRBJ2-2	-	CASSGGQDTGELFF	TGTGCCAGCAGTGGGGGACAGGACACCGGGGAGCTGTTTTTT
TRBV6-1	TRBD2	TRBJ2-7	-	CASSLTSGVYEQYF	TGTGCCAGCAGTTTGACTAGCGGGGTTTACGAGCAGTACTTC
TRBV15	-	TRBJ2-1	-	CATSGSVQGTRFF	TGTGCCACCAGCGGGAGTGTCCAGGGTACTCGGTTCTTC
TRBV5-1	TRBD1	TRBJ1-2	-	CASSLGQGADYGYTF	TGCGCCAGCAGCTTAGGTCAGGGGGCTGACTATGGCTACACCTTC
TRBV7-9	TRBD1	TRBJ2-3	-	CASSSPPGQLSTDTQYF	TGTGCCAGCAGCTCGCCCCCGGGACAGCTTAGCACAGATACGCAGTATTTT
TRBV5-1	-	TRBJ2-3	once	CASSLGQTSTDTQYF	TGCGCCAGCAGCTTGGGACAGACGAGCACAGATACGCAGTATTTT
TRBV18	-	TRBJ1-6	-	CASSPQQTDNSPLHF	TGTGCCAGCTCACCACAGCAGACAGATAATTCACCCCTCCACTTT
TRBV29-1	-	TRBJ2-3	-	CSARGAGVDTQYF	TGCAGCGCGCGAGGGGCAGGGGTGGATACGCAGTATTTT
TRBV6-1	-	TRBJ2-2	-	CAGGIFLNTGELFF	TGTGCCGGAGGGATATTTTTAAACACCGGGGAGCTGTTTTTT
TRBV28	-	TRBJ2-3	-	CASSFGWGDTQYF	TGTGCCAGCAGTTTCGGCTGGGGGGATACGCAGTATTTT
TRBV6-1	-	TRBJ1-6	-	CASSVEGGYNSPLHF	TGTGCCAGCAGTGTTGAAGGGGGCTATAATTCACCCCTCCACTTT
TRBV18	-	TRBJ1-1	-	CASSPLQGDTEAFF	TGTGCCAGCTCACCCCTACAGGGAGACACTGAAGCTTTCTTT
TRBV11-2	-	TRBJ2-4	-	CASSTPFRQRAKNIQYF	TGTGCCAGCAGCACGCCCTTTCGACAGCGAGCCAAAAACATTCAGTACTTC
TRBV7-2	-	TRBJ1-2	-	CASSLGALPDITF	TGTGCCAGCAGCTTAGGCGCCCTGCCGGACATTACCTTC
TRBV10-2	TRBD1	TRBJ2-7	-	CASRGTGTYEQYF	TGCGCCAGCAGGGGGACAGGGACCTACGAGCAGTACTTC
TRBV7-6	-	TRBJ2-6	-	CASSLTYKLSGANVLTF	TGTGCCAGCAGCTTAACGTATAAACTCTCTGGGGCCAACGTCCTGACTTTC
TRBV7-9	-	TRBJ2-7	once	CASSLAGVDYEQYF	TGTGCCAGCAGCTTAGCGGGGGTCGATTACGAGCAGTACTTC
TRBV4-2	-	TRBJ2-2	-	CASSQSGSQPGELFF	TGTGCCAGCAGCCAATCCGGGTCGCAGCCCGGGGAGCTGTTTTTT
TRBV6-6	-	TRBJ2-1	-	CASRDSLYNEQFF	TGTGCCAGCAGGGATTCACTCTACAATGAGCAGTTCTTC